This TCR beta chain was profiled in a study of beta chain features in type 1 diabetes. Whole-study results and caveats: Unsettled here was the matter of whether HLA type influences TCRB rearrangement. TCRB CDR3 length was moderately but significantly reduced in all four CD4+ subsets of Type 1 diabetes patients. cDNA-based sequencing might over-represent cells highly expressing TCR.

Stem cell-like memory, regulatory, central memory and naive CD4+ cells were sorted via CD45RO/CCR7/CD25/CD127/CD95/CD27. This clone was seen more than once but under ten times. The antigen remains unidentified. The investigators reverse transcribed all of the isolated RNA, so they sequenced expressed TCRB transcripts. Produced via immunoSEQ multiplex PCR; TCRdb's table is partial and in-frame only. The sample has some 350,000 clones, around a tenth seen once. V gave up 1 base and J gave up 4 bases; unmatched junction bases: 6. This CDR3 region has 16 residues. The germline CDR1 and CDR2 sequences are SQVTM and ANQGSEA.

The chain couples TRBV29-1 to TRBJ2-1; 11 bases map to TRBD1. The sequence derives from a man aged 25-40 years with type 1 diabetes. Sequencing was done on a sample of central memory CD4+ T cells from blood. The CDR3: CSVEAGQGGGYNEQFF. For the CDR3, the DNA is TGCAGCGTTGAAGCGGGACAGGGGGGAGGATACAATGAGCAGTTCTTC.